This T cell receptor (beta chain) came from a study of T-cell reconstitution after alpha-beta-depleted transplantation in children. Whole-study results and caveats: Newly generated T cells supplied most T-cell counts and diversity one year post-transplant. From surviving recipient T cells and thymic progenitors came the high day-60 TCRbeta diversity observed in some patients.

A few counts support this clonotype. Its cognate antigen is unknown. The ends were cut back, 6 bases at V and 1 base at J, with 10 bases in the middle. The CDR3 length is 14 residues. Preparation of the TCRbeta library involved a method that used unique molecular identifiers. MiXCR, run by TCRdb on the PCR reads, gives a single entry per CDR3 protein. Found here are approximately 1,000,000 distinct CDR3 sequences, 25% to 35% of them singletons; the top ten hold about 28%. This TCR was recovered from a boy under two years old who had a stem cell transplant for SCID, so the T cells may come from the graft donor. Sequenced here: PBMCs, mostly from graft donor cells, sampled 360 days after TCRalphabeta/CD19-depleted stem cell transplant. V gene TRBV12-3 or TRBV12-4 combines with J gene TRBJ2-4; no clear D gene. The CDR3 nucleotides are TGTGCCAGCAGCATAGACCCGGCCAAAAACATTCAGTACTTC. This codes for CASSIDPAKNIQYF.